The 16 T cell receptor beta chains below were found in one sample sequenced in a study of T cell responses to AZD1222 COVID-19 vaccine. Profiled with immunoSEQ multiplex PCR; TCRdb holds only in-frame clones, not every one. The sample gives 100,000 to 120,000 clones, nearly 90% of which show up once; under 3.5% is in the top ten. This specimen was peripheral blood, taken on day 0 of AZD1222 vaccination. These receptors all stem from an adult in good health.

The chain is built from TRBV29-1 and TRBJ2-5; tentatively, D is TRBD2 (6 bases). The germline V gene has CDR1 SQVTM and CDR2 ANQGSEA. V was trimmed by 7 bases and J by 4 bases, leaving 25 bases between them. The CDR3 has 16 amino acids. The CDR3 spells CSGRAGGRGGRETQYF. CDR3 sequence (DNA): TGCAGCGGCAGAGCAGGTGGGCGGGGAGGTAGAGAGACCCAGTACTTC.

The chain uses TRBV4-3 and TRBJ1-4; 7 bases agree with TRBD1. Per germline, CDR1 LGHNA and CDR2 YSLEER. Trimming removed 4 bases from V and 4 bases from J; junction bases left unmatched: 3. This CDR3 has 14 amino acids. CDR3 coding DNA: TGCGCCAGCAGCCGAGGGACAGTTAATGAAAAACTGTTTTTT. Translated: CASSRGTVNEKLFF.

The V gene is TRBV12-3 or TRBV12-4, the J gene TRBJ1-2; TRBD1 agrees at 10 bases. The CDR3 is 13 residues long. Unmatched junction bases numbered 6, after V lost 7 bases and J lost 7 bases. As DNA, the CDR3 is TGTGCCAGCATCTCTGGACAGGGGGGTGGCTACACCTTC. As protein: CASISGQGGGYTF.

V is TRBV27 and J is TRBJ1-6; no reliable D call. In germline, CDR1 is MNHEY, CDR2 SMNVEV (reference sequence). This CDR3 is built from 15 residues. With 10 bases removed from V and 1 base from J, the gap between germline ends came to 14 bases. As DNA, the CDR3 is TGTGCCACAAAAAGGAGCGGTTCCTATAATTCACCCCTCCACTTT. Its translation is CATKRSGSYNSPLHF.

The CDR3 region is CASSVRAMNTEAFF. Here the CDR3 DNA reads TGCGCCAGCAGCGTCAGGGCAATGAACACTGAAGCTTTCTTT. This sequence joins TRBV5-1 and TRBJ1-1; weak D call: TRBD1 (5 bases). The germline gives CDR1 SGHRS, CDR2 YFSETQ. This CDR3 comprises 14 residues. Trimming shortened V by 4 bases and J by 0 bases, and 10 bases separated the two germline ends.

This rearrangement joins TRBV19 to TRBJ2-3; 8 bases are a match to TRBD1. With 1 base clipped from V and 15 bases from J, the junction kept 12 bases outside the gene matches. Germline lookup yields CDR1 LNHDA and CDR2 SQIVND (reference sequence). This CDR3 spans 14 amino acids. The CDR3, as DNA: TGTGCCAGTAGTATAGGCCCGACAGGGGACCCCCCCTATTTT. Amino acids: CASSIGPTGDPPYF.

This chain connects TRBV11-2 to TRBJ2-1, with TRBD2 as a possible D gene (5 bases). This CDR3 comprises 13 residues. The germline V and J ends were trimmed by 6 bases and 1 base, with 7 bases remaining between them. Germline assignment: CDR1 SGHAT and CDR2 FQNNGV. CDR3 nucleotide sequence: TGTGCCAGCAGTTGGACTTCCTACAATGAGCAGTTCTTC. Translated: CASSWTSYNEQFF.

The chain combines TRBV6-1 with TRBJ1-3; TRBD1 is a possible D gene (5 bases). The CDR3 has 17 residues. Trimming removed 3 bases at V and 0 bases at J, with 15 bases between. The germline CDR1 and CDR2 sequences are MNHNS and SASEGT. In DNA, the CDR3 is TGTGCCAGCAGTGAGTCAACAGGAGGAGGCTCTGGAAACACCATATATTTT. Its protein is CASSESTGGGSGNTIYF.

The genes are TRBV2 and TRBJ1-2; 8 bases match TRBD1. The V segment lost 1 base and the J segment 8 bases; nucleotides outside the gene matches: 12. The CDR3 contains 16 residues. Germline V lookup: CDR1 SNHLY, CDR2 FYNNEI. The CDR3 reads CASSEGTGSESGGYTF. DNA of the CDR3: TGTGCCAGCAGTGAAGGGACAGGGTCGGAGTCGGGCGGCTACACCTTC.

This sequence joins TRBV28 and TRBJ1-1; D uncertain. The length of the CDR3 is 16 residues. Trimming took off 2 bases at V and 1 base at J, with 14 bases between the two ends. Germline V gives CDR1 MDHEN, CDR2 SYDVKM. The CDR3 loop is CASSLIGQLRNTEAFF. The DNA of the CDR3 is TGTGCCAGCAGTTTAATCGGGCAACTAAGGAACACTGAAGCTTTCTTT.

The chain has TRBV28 and TRBJ1-5; maybe TRBD1 (5 bases). The CDR3 is 15 amino acids. Germline V gene lookup returns CDR1 MDHEN and CDR2 SYDVKM. V lost 3 bases and J 4 bases, leaving 13 bases between the germline ends. The chain's CDR3 is CASSLAGGGNQPQHF. CDR3 bases: TGTGCCAGCAGTTTGGCGGGGGGAGGTAATCAGCCCCAGCATTTT.

The chain carries TRBV28 and TRBJ2-5, with a tentative D call TRBD1 (5 bases). Germline loops: CDR1 MDHEN, CDR2 SYDVKM. CDR3 length: 14 residues. V shed 5 bases and J shed 4 bases, with 14 bases lying between them. CDR3: CASSPYDSLETQYF. In DNA, the CDR3 is TGTGCCAGCAGTCCTTATGACAGCCTAGAGACCCAGTACTTC.

This clone appeared once. The CDR3 DNA sequence: TGTGCCAGCTCACCACAGGAGGGCTACCAAGAGACCCAGTACTTC. The encoded protein is CASSPQEGYQETQYF. V is TRBV18 and J is TRBJ2-5, with D tentatively TRBD2 (6 bases). V gave up 1 base and J gave up 0 bases, with 9 bases separating them. Germline CDR1 KGHSH, CDR2 LQKENI. CDR3 length equals 15 residues.

This chain connects TRBV4-3 to TRBJ1-2; 11 nucleotides agree with TRBD1. CDR1 is LGHNA and CDR2 is YSLEER in the germline V gene. Germline trimming cut 1 base from V and 5 bases from J; bases unmatched to any gene: 6. The CDR3 sequence is 16 residues long. CDR3 sequence (DNA): TGCGCCAGCAGCCAAGGGGGGACAGGGGGAGTATATGGCTACACCTTC. Its protein is CASSQGGTGGVYGYTF.

J is TRBJ2-3 and V is TRBV11-3; TRBD2 is a possible D gene (6 bases). V was cut by 2 bases and J by 5 bases, with 14 bases left in between. This CDR3 is built from 15 residues. CDR1 and CDR2 (germline): SGHNT, YENEEA. CDR3 amino acids: CASSLTGLEGDTQYF. CDR3 nucleotides: TGTGCCAGCAGCTTAACGGGACTCGAGGGAGATACGCAGTATTTT.

This rearrangement joins TRBV5-1 to TRBJ2-5, with 10 bases lining up with TRBD1. V trimming: 4 bases; J trimming: 4 bases; junction bases outside the gene matches: 7. The CDR3 totals 15 residues. Looked up from germline, CDR1 is SGHRS and CDR2 is YFSETQ. The CDR3 DNA reads as TGCGCCAGCAGCGGCGGGACAGGGGAATCAGAGACCCAGTACTTC. It codes for CASSGGTGESETQYF.